What follows are 14 T cell receptor beta chains derived from one specimen sequenced in a study of blood T cells in healthy people across ages. A second PCR of about 6 to 12 cycles used a sample-barcoded 5' primer and a J-beta primer mix. A single record per CDR3 protein comes from TCRdb applying MiXCR to the 5' RACE reads. The table lists around 1.1 million distinct CDR3 sequences, roughly two fifths of them singletons. Sequencing was performed on blood. The receptors were sampled from a man aged 18-30 years in good health.

In its sample, this clonotype was seen a few times. The chain carries TRBV9 and TRBJ2-3, with a possible D match to TRBD1 (5 bases). Trimming removed 0 bases at V and 1 base at J, with 9 bases between. CDR3 length: 15 residues. In germline, CDR1 is SGDLS, CDR2 YYNGEE. The CDR3 region has the DNA TGTGCCAGCAGCGTAGGGGGCTTCCGCACAGATACGCAGTATTTT. Amino acid sequence: CASSVGGFRTDTQYF.

The rearrangement links TRBV6-2 or TRBV6-3 to TRBJ1-5; 7 bases are shared with TRBD1. Per germline, CDR1 MNHEY and CDR2 SVGEGT. V trimming: 2 bases; J trimming: 6 bases; junction bases outside the gene matches: 7. The CDR3 totals 15 residues. The CDR3 DNA follows: TGTGCCAGCAGTTACGACAGGGTCTCTCCTCAGCCCCAGCATTTT. Translating it yields CASSYDRVSPQPQHF.

The V gene is TRBV28, the J gene TRBJ2-5, with 9 bases that match TRBD1. The CDR3 has 16 residues. The V gene end was trimmed by 6 bases and the J gene end by 3 bases; junction bases not matched to a gene: 11. CDR1 and CDR2 from the germline V gene are MDHEN and SYDVKM. CDR3: CASRTFQGTGKETQYF. In DNA form, the CDR3 reads TGTGCCAGCAGAACCTTCCAAGGGACAGGGAAAGAGACCCAGTACTTC.

Only a few counts were recorded for this clonotype. J is TRBJ1-5 and V is TRBV19; D is ambiguous. V lost 0 bases, J lost 6 bases, and 9 bases lay in between. Germline values: CDR1 LNHDA, CDR2 SQIVND (reference sequence). This CDR3 comprises 14 residues. Here the CDR3 DNA reads TGTGCCAGTAGTATAGATGGGCTGTTTCAGCCCCAGCATTTT. Protein product: CASSIDGLFQPQHF.

The chain couples TRBV6-2 or TRBV6-3 to TRBJ2-1; 7 bases line up with TRBD2. The junction had 8 bases not matched to a gene; V was cut back by 5 bases and J by 4 bases. Germline values: CDR1 MNHEY, CDR2 SVGEGT. This CDR3 spans 15 amino acids. The CDR3 sequence is CASSQLARSYNEQFF. In DNA, the CDR3 is TGTGCCAGCAGTCAACTAGCGCGGTCTTACAATGAGCAGTTCTTC.

V usage is TRBV7-2 and J usage is TRBJ2-5; tentatively, D is TRBD2 (5 bases). The CDR3 covers 18 residues. The germline V gene encodes CDR1 SGHTA and CDR2 FQGNSA. Trimming removed 0 bases at V and 1 base at J, with 18 bases between. CDR3 in DNA: TGTGCCAGCAGCTTAGCGCTAATTGGACGACTACTCCAAGAGACCCAGTACTTC. Protein: CASSLALIGRLLQETQYF.

The chain recombines TRBV5-1 with TRBJ2-3, with D perhaps matching TRBD1 or TRBD2 (5 bases each). V lost 0 bases and J lost 6, with 17 bases in between. Germline assignment: CDR1 SGHRS and CDR2 YFSETQ. CDR3 size: 16 residues. CDR3 in DNA: TGCGCCAGCAGCTTGGTCTTATCCCAAGGGGACGATACGCAGTATTTT. This gives the protein CASSLVLSQGDDTQYF.

The table lists this clonotype with a few counts. The chain carries TRBV5-1 and TRBJ2-5; D may be TRBD1 or TRBD2 (5 bases each). Trimming pared 3 bases from V and 4 bases from J, leaving 13 bases between. The CDR3 has 14 amino acids. Germline loops: CDR1 SGHRS, CDR2 YFSETQ. The CDR3 nucleotides read TGCGCCAGCAGCTATCGGACTGGGGGAGAGACCCAGTACTTC. Translation gives CASSYRTGGETQYF.

This clonotype was counted at least ten times. The chain employs TRBV4-1 and TRBJ1-4, with a possible D match to TRBD1 (5 bases). Germline V gives CDR1 MGHRA, CDR2 YSYEKL. The CDR3 extends over 16 amino acids. Between the trimmed V and J ends, which lost 2 bases and 8 bases, there was a span of 18 bases. In nucleotides, the CDR3 is TGCGCCAGCAGCCAATTAAATATGGGACTGCGGGAAAAACTGTTTTTT. Amino acids: CASSQLNMGLREKLFF.

This clonotype was seen only a few times. The J gene is TRBJ2-5, the V gene TRBV21-1; whether TRBD1, the table's D call, matches the DNA was not checked. The tail of the sequence fits TRBJ2-7 better, so the J call may be wrong. TRBV21-1 is reported as a pseudogene. This CDR3 is 15 amino acids long. The CDR3 DNA reads TGTGCCAGCAGCAAACGGGACAGGATCTCAAGCGAGCAGTACTTC. Translating gives CASSKRDRISSEQYF.

This chain links TRBV12-3 or TRBV12-4 with TRBJ2-3; 7 positions agree with TRBD1. The CDR3 length is 14 residues. V was clipped by 9 bases and J by 2 bases; unmatched bases: 8. CDR3 sequence (DNA): TGTGCCAGTTCTTGGGACAGATACACAGATACGCAGTATTTT. Its protein is CASSWDRYTDTQYF.

This clonotype was detected only a few times. The chain combines TRBV7-2 with TRBJ2-1; D gene ambiguous. The V and J ends lost 5 bases and 1 base respectively, with 15 bases between them. The CDR3 has 16 amino acids. The germline gives CDR1 SGHTA, CDR2 FQGNSA. The DNA for the CDR3 is TGTGCCAGCAGCCGCTGGGATCGAAGGTCCTACAATGAGCAGTTCTTC. Translated: CASSRWDRRSYNEQFF.

The V gene is TRBV18, the J gene TRBJ2-5; TRBD2 agrees at 8 bases. The CDR3 spans 15 residues. The junction had 13 bases not matched to a gene; V was cut back by 2 bases and J by 11 bases. Germline CDR1 and CDR2: KGHSH and LQKENI. CDR3 amino acids: CASSPGSGGRNEQYF. As DNA, the CDR3 is TGTGCCAGCTCACCAGGTTCGGGGGGGCGTAATGAGCAGTACTTC.

This clonotype came up a few times. The chain couples TRBV29-1 to TRBJ2-1; D may be TRBD1 (6 bases). The CDR3 covers 17 residues. The germline V and J ends were trimmed by 6 bases and 3 bases, with 24 bases remaining between them. The germline V gene encodes CDR1 SQVTM and CDR2 ANQGSEA. The DNA for the CDR3 is TGCAGCGTAACCGGGACACTCCGCACGGTGGGCTACAATGAGCAGTTCTTC. Amino acids: CSVTGTLRTVGYNEQFF.